This T cell receptor beta chain originates from a study of T cell responses to AZD1222 COVID-19 vaccine. Study in general: Second-dose schedules of about 4 or about 12 weeks were combined.

Details on this clone: Its cognate antigen is unknown.

Some clones are missing from TCRdb's copy, which holds only in-frame ones; the method was immunoSEQ multiplex PCR. The data show around 200,000 clones, roughly 93% seen once. Study-wide results and caveats: Regions left unmutated in variants are reportedly the target of nearly half of spike-specific TCRs.

The CDR3 runs to 13 residues. V was clipped by 5 bases and J by 1 base, with 8 bases between them. The germline V gene encodes CDR1 MDHEN and CDR2 SYDVKM. The clonotype originates from an adult in good health. Specimen: peripheral blood, collected on day 0 of AZD1222 vaccination. This chain joins TRBV28 and TRBJ1-2; no reliable D call. The CDR3 DNA follows: TGTGCCAGCAGTAGCCGGATTAACTATGGCTACACCTTC. This encodes CASSSRINYGYTF.